The 26 T cell receptor beta chains below come from one sample, sequenced in a study of blood T cells in healthy people across ages. Combining a sample-barcoded 5' primer with a J-beta primer mix, a second PCR ran for about 7 to 11 cycles. A single record per CDR3 protein comes from TCRdb applying MiXCR to the 5' RACE reads. The sample carries approximately 2,000,000 distinct CDR3 sequences, 30% to 40% recorded once. Sequenced material: blood. These TCRs come from a human donor in good health.

The sample holds a few counts of this clonotype. DNA of the CDR3: TGCAGTGCTAGAGATGACGGGGATAGCACAGATACGCAGTATTTT. Its translation is CSARDDGDSTDTQYF. The V and J genes are TRBV20-1 and TRBJ2-3; D might be TRBD2 (5 bases). The V end was cut by 0 bases, the J end by 0 bases, with 10 bases between. Germline V gene data show CDR1 as DFQATT and CDR2 as SNEGSKA (reference sequence). The length of the CDR3 is 15 residues.

This clonotype was counted a few times. The chain has TRBV28 and TRBJ2-7; D may be TRBD1 or TRBD2 (5 bases each). The germline V and J ends were trimmed by 10 bases and 3 bases, with 16 bases remaining between them. This CDR3 is built from 13 residues. The germline gives CDR1 MDHEN, CDR2 SYDVKM. CDR3: CATRRTYLYEQYF. The CDR3 region has the DNA TGTGCCACCAGGAGGACATACCTCTACGAGCAGTACTTC.

This clonotype was recorded a few times. V is TRBV20-1 and J is TRBJ2-7, with 9 bases lining up with TRBD2. The CDR3 contains 15 residues. Germline loops: CDR1 DFQATT, CDR2 SNEGSKA (reference sequence). V lost 2 bases to trimming and J lost 6 bases; unmatched junction nucleotides: 11. CDR3 coding DNA: TGCAGTGCTAGAAATGCGGGACTAGCCTCTCCCGAGCAGTACTTC. Protein product: CSARNAGLASPEQYF.

This clonotype was detected only a few times. The gene calls are TRBV2 and TRBJ2-3; D perhaps matches TRBD2 (6 bases). Germline CDR1 SNHLY, CDR2 FYNNEI. Trimming took off 6 bases at V and 0 bases at J, with 10 bases between the two ends. The CDR3 consists of 14 residues. The CDR3, as DNA: TGTGCCAGCAGGCTAGCGTTTAGCACAGATACGCAGTATTTT. Translated, it gives CASRLAFSTDTQYF.

The chain carries TRBV5-6 and TRBJ2-7; D is ambiguous. The ends were cut back, 3 bases at V and 7 bases at J, with 17 bases in the middle. Per the germline V gene, CDR1 is SGHDT and CDR2 is YYEEEE. CDR3 length equals 14 residues. CDR3 DNA: TGTGCCAGCAGCTCCCCGCCTCAGAGTGGGGAGCAGTACTTC. It translates to CASSSPPQSGEQYF.

In its sample, this clonotype was seen a few times. The chain joins TRBV27 to TRBJ2-7; 8 bases map to TRBD1. The CDR3 sequence is 13 residues long. Trimming cost V 6 bases and J 2 bases; bases outside gene matches: 3. Germline CDR1 is MNHEY and CDR2 is SMNVEV (reference sequence). CDR3 protein: CASRPTGAYEQYF. CDR3 DNA: TGTGCCAGCAGGCCGACAGGGGCCTACGAGCAGTACTTC.

The chain recombines TRBV20-1 with TRBJ1-2; 9 bases agree with TRBD1. V dropped 2 bases and J dropped 4; count of bases not matched to a gene: 5. The CDR3 runs to 14 residues. CDR1 DFQATT and CDR2 SNEGSKA come from the germline V gene (reference sequence). CDR3 loop: CSARPMGQGYGYTF. CDR3 DNA: TGCAGTGCTAGACCCATGGGACAGGGCTATGGCTACACCTTC.

V gene TRBV5-5 combines with J gene TRBJ2-7; D remains ambiguous. CDR1 SGHKS and CDR2 YYEKEE come from the germline V gene (reference sequence). The CDR3 length is 13 residues. Trimming pared 5 bases from V and 3 bases from J, leaving 12 bases between. In DNA, the CDR3 is TGTGCCAGCAGTCTTAGTCTACACTACGAGCAGTACTTC. Its translation is CASSLSLHYEQYF.

A note on this clonotype: A much larger clone sits a single nucleotide away, making a read error possible. V and J are TRBV7-3 and TRBJ2-7, with D possibly TRBD2 on 6 matching bases. Per germline, CDR1 SGHTA and CDR2 FQGTGA. The length of the CDR3 is 14 residues. V was clipped by 3 bases and J by 10 bases, with 19 bases between them. The CDR3 region is CASSFCLAQKAQYF. The CDR3 DNA reads as TGTGCCAGCAGCTTTTGTCTAGCGCAGAAGGCCCAGTACTTC. The variable domain in full, completed from reference TRBV7-3 and TRBJ2-7, reads GAGVSQTPSNKVTEKGKYVELRCDPISGHTALYWYRQSLGQGPEFLIYFQGTGAADDSGLPNDRFFAVRPEGSVSTLKIQRTERGDSAVYLCASSFCLAQKAQYFGPGTRLTVT.

The chain links TRBV5-1 to TRBJ2-7, with D tentatively TRBD1 (7 bases). This CDR3 region has 13 residues. V was pared by 5 bases and J by 6 bases, with 15 bases between. The germline V gene has CDR1 SGHRS and CDR2 YFSETQ. CDR3 bases: TGCGCCAGCAGTACACAGGGGAGGTCCGAGCAGTACTTC. It yields the protein CASSTQGRSEQYF.

This clonotype has just a few counts. V gene TRBV25-1 combines with J gene TRBJ2-5; D gene uncertain. The CDR3 is made up of 12 amino acids. CDR1 is MGHDK and CDR2 is SYGVNS in the germline V gene. Trimming removed 4 bases from V and 13 bases from J, with 16 bases in between. The CDR3 bases are TGTGCCAGCAGTGGGAAGACGGTAATACGGTACTTC. This encodes CASSGKTVIRYF.

The chain has TRBV7-8 and TRBJ2-7, with 7 positions matching TRBD2. V dropped 3 bases and J dropped 2; count of bases not matched to a gene: 7. The CDR3 spans 15 residues. Germline V gene data show CDR1 as SGHVS and CDR2 as FQNEAQ. CDR3 region: CASSLAGELTYEQYF. In nucleotides, the CDR3 is TGTGCCAGCAGCTTGGCGGGGGAACTTACCTACGAGCAGTACTTC.

This clonotype came up a few times. CDR3 loop: CASSEYTNTEAFF. The DNA for the CDR3 is TGTGCCAGCAGTGAATACACGAACACTGAAGCTTTCTTT. The chain has TRBV6-1 and TRBJ1-1; no firm D call. Germline CDR1 MNHNS, CDR2 SASEGT. The CDR3 covers 13 residues. Trimming removed 2 bases from V and 1 base from J, with 5 bases in between.

V gene TRBV28 combines with J gene TRBJ1-5; D remains ambiguous. This CDR3 has 16 amino acids. Per the germline V gene, CDR1 is MDHEN and CDR2 is SYDVKM. The V end was cut by 4 bases, the J end by 7 bases, with 20 bases between. The CDR3: CASSSARTDVGQPQHF. In DNA form, the CDR3 reads TGTGCCAGCAGTTCAGCCCGGACGGACGTAGGGCAGCCCCAGCATTTT.

The rearrangement links TRBV4-3 to TRBJ2-6; D is uncertain. The CDR3 sequence is 15 residues long. Trimming pared 0 bases from V and 2 bases from J, leaving 5 bases between. Germline V CDR1 and CDR2: LGHNA, YSLEER. The CDR3 nucleotides read TGCGCCAGCAGCCAAGATGTGGCTGGGGCCAACGTCCTGACTTTC. Amino acid sequence: CASSQDVAGANVLTF.

Worth noting for this clonotype: An end of the junction does not agree with germline; a read error may underlie this. The gene calls are TRBV7-9 and TRBJ2-7; D is ambiguous. From germline, CDR1 is SEHNR and CDR2 FQNEAQ (reference sequence). The CDR3 has 12 residues. CDR3 in DNA: TGTGCCAGCAGCTCGAACCAAGAGACCCAGGACTTC. This translates into CASSSNQETQDF.

This clonotype was counted between two and nine times. This chain uses TRBV12-3 or TRBV12-4 with TRBJ1-1; 7 bases line up with TRBD1. The CDR3 consists of 15 residues. V shed 3 bases, J shed 4 bases, and the junction held 8 bases outside the gene matches. The DNA of the CDR3 is TGTGCCAGCAGTTTTTCAGCTAACAGGGGCACTGAAGCTTTCTTT. Protein product: CASSFSANRGTEAFF.

This clonotype was recorded many times. This sequence joins TRBV5-1 and TRBJ2-6; D is uncertain. Germline loops: CDR1 SGHRS, CDR2 YFSETQ. Trimming left V 4 bases short and J 2 bases short, with 7 bases between. CDR3 length: 14 residues. The CDR3, as DNA: TGCGCCAGCAGCCCAGGCCCTGGGGCCAACGTCCTGACTTTC. It encodes CASSPGPGANVLTF.

This clonotype was seen only a few times. The chain links TRBV29-1 to TRBJ1-4, with 9 bases matching TRBD1. Germline lookup yields CDR1 SQVTM and CDR2 ANQGSEA. V was pared by 6 bases and J by 0 bases, with 2 bases of the junction left unmatched. The CDR3 is 14 amino acids. CDR3: CSVQGAATNEKLFF. In nucleotides, the CDR3 is TGCAGCGTACAGGGGGCGGCAACTAATGAAAAACTGTTTTTT. The full variable domain, rest sourced from reference TRBV29-1 and TRBJ1-4, is SAVISQKPSRDICQRGTSLTIQCQVDSQVTMMFWYRQQPGQSLTLIATANQGSEATYESGFVIDKFPISRPNLTFSTLTVSNMSPEDSSIYLCSVQGAATNEKLFFGSGTQLSVL.

This chain connects TRBV12-3 or TRBV12-4 to TRBJ2-3; the match to TRBD1 covers 8 bases. The CDR3 is made up of 15 amino acids. Trimming cost V 4 bases and J 6 bases; bases outside gene matches: 9. In DNA form, the CDR3 reads TGTGCCAGCAGTTCCCGGGACAGGTTTAAGGATACGCAGTATTTT. It is translated as CASSSRDRFKDTQYF.

A few counts support this clonotype. J is TRBJ2-7 and V is TRBV12-3 or TRBV12-4; 10 positions agree with TRBD1. The trim removed 10 bases at V and 2 bases at J, leaving 11 bases unmatched. The CDR3 extends over 15 amino acids. In DNA, the CDR3 is TGTGCCACCGCCCGACCGGGACAGGGGACCTACGAGCAGTACTTC. This encodes CATARPGQGTYEQYF.

The chain is built from TRBV7-9 and TRBJ1-1; D is unclear. The germline V gene encodes CDR1 SEHNR and CDR2 FQNEAQ (reference sequence). This CDR3 has 12 residues. Trimming left V 5 bases short and J 10 bases short, with 14 bases between. CDR3 sequence reads: CASSADRSGAFF. CDR3 in DNA: TGTGCCAGCAGCGCCGATCGCTCGGGAGCTTTCTTT.

This clonotype has only a few counts. The V gene is TRBV4-2, the J gene TRBJ2-7; TRBD1 matches at 7 bases. V lost 4 bases and J lost 4; bases outside the gene matches: 7. This CDR3 has 14 amino acids. Germline CDR1 and CDR2: LGHNA and YNFKEQ. CDR3 in amino acids: CASSPGGAEYEQYF. DNA for the CDR3: TGTGCCAGCAGCCCAGGGGGAGCTGAATACGAGCAGTACTTC.

The chain combines TRBV20-1 with TRBJ1-5, with D unclear. The CDR3 is 14 residues long. The V gene's germline CDR1 is DFQATT and CDR2 SNEGSKA (reference sequence). V was trimmed by 1 base and J by 7 bases, leaving 14 bases between them. CDR3 nucleotides: TGCAGTGCTAGAGGGGCAAGGGCTAGCCAGCCCCAGCATTTT. It encodes CSARGARASQPQHF.

This clonotype was recorded a few times. The rearrangement links TRBV7-2 to TRBJ2-3; D perhaps matches TRBD1 (5 bases). Trimming took off 6 bases at V and 6 bases at J, with 22 bases between the two ends. The germline V gene has CDR1 SGHTA and CDR2 FQGNSA. This CDR3 has 16 amino acids. The CDR3, as DNA: TGTGCCAGCAGAAAAAGCGCAGGGTACCGAGGTGATACGCAGTATTTT. Encoded protein: CASRKSAGYRGDTQYF.

This clonotype was picked up a small number of times. The J gene is TRBJ1-2, the V gene TRBV11-2, with no clear D. There are 16 residues in the CDR3. The V gene's germline CDR1 is SGHAT and CDR2 FQNNGV. The ends were cut back, 5 bases at V and 0 bases at J, with 16 bases in the middle. DNA for the CDR3: TGTGCCAGCAGCCCCGGTGTCGCCTGGTCTAACTATGGCTACACCTTC. Amino acid sequence: CASSPGVAWSNYGYTF.